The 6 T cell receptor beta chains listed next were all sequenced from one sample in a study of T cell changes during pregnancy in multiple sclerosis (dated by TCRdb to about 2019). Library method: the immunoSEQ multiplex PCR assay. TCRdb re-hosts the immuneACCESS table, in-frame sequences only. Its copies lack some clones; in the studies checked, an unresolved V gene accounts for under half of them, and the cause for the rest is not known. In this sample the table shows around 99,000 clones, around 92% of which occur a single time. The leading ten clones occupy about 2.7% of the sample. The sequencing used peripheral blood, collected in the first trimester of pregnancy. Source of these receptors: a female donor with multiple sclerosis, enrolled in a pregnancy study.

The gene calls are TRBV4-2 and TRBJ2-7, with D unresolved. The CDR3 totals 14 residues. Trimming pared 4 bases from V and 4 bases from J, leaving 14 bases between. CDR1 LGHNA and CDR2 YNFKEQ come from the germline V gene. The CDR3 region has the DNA TGTGCCAGCAGCCTCGCCCACACATTGTACGAGCAGTACTTC. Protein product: CASSLAHTLYEQYF.

The CDR3 reads CASREPGTGENIQYF. The CDR3 DNA is TGTGCCAGCAGGGAACCGGGGACAGGGGAAAACATTCAGTACTTC. The J gene is TRBJ2-4, the V gene TRBV6-1, with 10 bases identical to TRBD1. Germline CDR1 is MNHNS and CDR2 is SASEGT. The junction had 7 bases not matched to a gene; V was cut back by 6 bases and J by 5 bases. The CDR3 is 15 amino acids.

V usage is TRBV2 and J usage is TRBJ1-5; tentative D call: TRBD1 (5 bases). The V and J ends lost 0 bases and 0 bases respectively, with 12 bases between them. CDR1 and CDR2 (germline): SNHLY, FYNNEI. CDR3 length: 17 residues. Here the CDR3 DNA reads TGTGCCAGCAGTGAAGCTTTGACAGTAGTTAGCAATCAGCCCCAGCATTTT. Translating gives CASSEALTVVSNQPQHF.

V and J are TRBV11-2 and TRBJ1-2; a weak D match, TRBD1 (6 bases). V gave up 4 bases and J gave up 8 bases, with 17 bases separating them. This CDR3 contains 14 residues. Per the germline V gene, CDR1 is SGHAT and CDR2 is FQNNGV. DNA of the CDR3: TGTGCCAGCAGCTCGAATCTCCAGGGGAAGGGCTACACCTTC. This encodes CASSSNLQGKGYTF. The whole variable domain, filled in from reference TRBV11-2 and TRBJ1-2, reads EAGVAQSPRYKIIEKRQSVAFWCNPISGHATLYWYQQILGQGPKLLIQFQNNGVVDDSQLPKDRFSAERLKGVDSTLKIQPAKLEDSAVYLCASSSNLQGKGYTFGSGTRLTVV.

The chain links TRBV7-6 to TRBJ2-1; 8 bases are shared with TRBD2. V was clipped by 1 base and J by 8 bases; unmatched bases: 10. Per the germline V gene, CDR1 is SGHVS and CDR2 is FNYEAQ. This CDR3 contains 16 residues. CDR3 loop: CASSLELVTGGHEQFF. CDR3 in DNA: TGTGCCAGCAGCTTAGAGTTGGTGACGGGAGGGCATGAGCAGTTCTTC.

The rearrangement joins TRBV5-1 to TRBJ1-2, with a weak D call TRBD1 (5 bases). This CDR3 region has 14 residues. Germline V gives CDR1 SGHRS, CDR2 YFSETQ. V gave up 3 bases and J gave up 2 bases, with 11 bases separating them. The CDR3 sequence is CASSYDRTNYGYTF. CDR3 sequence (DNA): TGCGCCAGCAGCTACGACAGAACCAACTATGGCTACACCTTC. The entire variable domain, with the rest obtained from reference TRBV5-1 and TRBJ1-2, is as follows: KAGVTQTPRYLIKTRGQQVTLSCSPISGHRSVSWYQQTPGQGLQFLFEYFSETQRNKGNFPGRFSGRQFSNSRSEMNVSTLELGDSALYLCASSYDRTNYGYTFGSGTRLTVV.